These 20 T cell receptor beta chains were all obtained from the same sample, sequenced in a study of blood T cell repertoires in COVID-19. Only in-frame clones appear in the TCRdb table, and some are missing; sequencing was by immunoSEQ multiplex PCR. The profile shows some 170,000 clones, 80% to 90% of them singletons. Sequencing was done on a sample of peripheral blood. These receptors came from a woman in her sixties who had recovered from COVID-19.

The chain recombines TRBV5-1 with TRBJ2-2, with D possibly being TRBD1 (5 bases). Trimming took 1 base from V and 6 from J, leaving 7 bases between them. Per germline, CDR1 SGHRS and CDR2 YFSETQ. The CDR3 length is 13 residues. For the CDR3, the DNA is TGCGCCAGCAGCTTGATCAGGGCCGGGGAGCTGTTTTTT. Encoded protein: CASSLIRAGELFF.

This chain connects TRBV2 to TRBJ2-1; the match to TRBD2 covers 9 bases. Germline trimming cut 2 bases from V and 4 bases from J; bases unmatched to any gene: 3. The CDR3 covers 15 residues. Germline lookup yields CDR1 SNHLY and CDR2 FYNNEI. CDR3 region: CASSELAGEYNEQFF. In DNA form, the CDR3 reads TGTGCCAGCAGTGAATTAGCGGGGGAGTACAATGAGCAGTTCTTC. Complete variable domain (other parts from reference TRBV2 and TRBJ2-1): EPEVTQTPSHQVTQMGQEVILRCVPISNHLYFYWYRQILGQKVEFLVSFYNNEISEKSEIFDDQFSVERPDGSNFTLKIRSTKLEDSAMYFCASSELAGEYNEQFFGPGTRLTVL.

The genes are TRBV3-1 (or the pseudogene TRBV3-2) and TRBJ2-1; 10 nucleotides line up with TRBD2. The CDR3 runs 14 residues. The germline V gene has CDR1 LGHDT and CDR2 YNNKEL (reference sequence). The ends lost 0 bases at V and 12 bases at J; junction bases unmatched: 5. The CDR3 nucleotides are TGTGCCAGCAGCCAAGAAGAAGCGGGGGGGCGGCAGTTCTTC. This encodes CASSQEEAGGRQFF.

The chain employs TRBV19 and TRBJ1-2, with 10 bases that match TRBD1. Germline CDR1 reads LNHDA; CDR2 reads SQIVND (reference sequence). The V gene end was trimmed by 7 bases and the J gene end by 1 base; junction bases not matched to a gene: 9. CDR3 length: 16 residues. The CDR3 coding sequence is TGTGCCAGTACTCAAGTTGGGACAGGGGTTAACTATGGCTACACCTTC. Protein: CASTQVGTGVNYGYTF.

V gene TRBV5-4 combines with J gene TRBJ2-7, with a weak D call TRBD1 (6 bases). This CDR3 spans 16 amino acids. V was clipped by 3 bases and J by 0 bases, with 16 bases between them. In germline, CDR1 is SGHNT, CDR2 YYREEE (reference sequence). The CDR3 DNA sequence: TGTGCCAGCAGCTCGAGACAGGCCACTGCCTCCTACGAGCAGTACTTC. It encodes CASSSRQATASYEQYF.

The rearrangement uses TRBV5-1 and TRBJ2-2; D is possibly TRBD1 (5 bases). V lost 6 bases and J lost 8, with 20 bases in between. CDR1 and CDR2 (germline): SGHRS, YFSETQ. The CDR3 consists of 15 residues. The CDR3 reads CASIRGQGELGELFF. The CDR3 DNA reads TGCGCCAGCATCCGCGGCCAGGGTGAATTGGGGGAGCTGTTTTTT. The variable domain in full, with the rest retrieved from reference TRBV5-1 and TRBJ2-2, is KAGVTQTPRYLIKTRGQQVTLSCSPISGHRSVSWYQQTPGQGLQFLFEYFSETQRNKGNFPGRFSGRQFSNSRSEMNVSTLELGDSALYLCASIRGQGELGELFFGEGSRLTVL.

The V gene is TRBV5-4, the J gene TRBJ2-3; 8 nucleotides agree with TRBD2. Germline CDR1 is SGHNT and CDR2 is YYREEE (reference sequence). The CDR3 totals 16 residues. The V segment lost 9 bases and the J segment 4 bases; nucleotides outside the gene matches: 16. The CDR3 coding sequence is TGTGCCACCGTTAAGGACGGGGGGGCCGTGGCAGATACGCAGTATTTT. It yields the protein CATVKDGGAVADTQYF.

The chain uses TRBV13 and TRBJ2-5; D perhaps matches TRBD1 (5 bases). Per the germline V gene, CDR1 is PRHDT and CDR2 is FYEKMQ (reference sequence). Trimming pared 5 bases from V and 2 bases from J, leaving 24 bases between. This CDR3 has 18 amino acids. CDR3 loop: CASSRMTASGKEQETQYF. For the CDR3, the DNA is TGTGCCAGCAGCCGGATGACAGCGTCAGGGAAGGAACAAGAGACCCAGTACTTC. The full variable domain, in which reference TRBV13 and TRBJ2-5 provide the parts outside the CDR3, is AAGVIQSPRHLIKEKRETATLKCYPIPRHDTVYWYQQGPGQDPQFLISFYEKMQSDKGSIPDRFSAQQFSDYHSELNMSSLELGDSALYFCASSRMTASGKEQETQYFGPGTRLLVL.

The chain uses TRBV18 and TRBJ2-2, with D possibly matching TRBD1 (5 bases). Trimming left V 3 bases short and J 0 bases short, with 8 bases between. The germline CDR1 and CDR2 sequences are KGHSH and LQKENI. The CDR3 spans 15 residues. CDR3 bases: TGTGCCAGCTCACCCGCAGGGACGAACACCGGGGAGCTGTTTTTT. Its protein is CASSPAGTNTGELFF.

The chain has TRBV6-5 and TRBJ2-1; tentative D call: TRBD2 (6 bases). The CDR3 covers 13 residues. Germline-derived CDR1 and CDR2 are MNHEY and SVGAGI. Trimming took off 2 bases at V and 9 bases at J, with 11 bases between the two ends. This CDR3 is CASSYRGGSEQFF. CDR3 DNA sequence: TGTGCCAGCAGTTACAGGGGAGGTAGTGAGCAGTTCTTC.

The chain joins TRBV24-1 to TRBJ1-5; 8 bases match TRBD1. The junction had 2 bases not matched to a gene; V was cut back by 6 bases and J by 2 bases. CDR3 length: 14 amino acids. Germline loops: CDR1 KGHDR, CDR2 SFDVKD. The CDR3 loop is CATSPGQGNQPQHF. In DNA, the CDR3 is TGTGCCACCAGTCCGGGACAGGGCAATCAGCCCCAGCATTTT.

V usage is TRBV5-1 and J usage is TRBJ2-5; 10 bases are shared with TRBD1. V shed 4 bases, J shed 5 bases, and the junction held 8 bases outside the gene matches. The V gene's germline CDR1 is SGHRS and CDR2 YFSETQ. This CDR3 has 15 residues. The CDR3 is CASSAGTGAWETQYF. The CDR3 region has the DNA TGCGCCAGCAGCGCCGGGACAGGGGCGTGGGAGACCCAGTACTTC.

The chain recombines TRBV7-9 with TRBJ2-7; maybe TRBD1 (5 bases). Germline V CDR1 and CDR2: SEHNR, FQNEAQ (reference sequence). V lost 5 bases and J 6 bases, leaving 17 bases between the germline ends. This CDR3 is 14 amino acids long. Here the CDR3 DNA reads TGTGCCAGCAGCCTTATGGGTACAGGAGCCGAGCAGTACTTC. Translating gives CASSLMGTGAEQYF.

This clone was observed once. J is TRBJ2-7 and V is TRBV11-2, with TRBD2 as a possible D gene (7 bases). Trimming cost V 2 bases and J 2 bases, with 16 bases left between them. From germline, CDR1 is SGHAT and CDR2 FQNNGV. The CDR3 is 16 amino acids. CDR3 loop: CASSLSVGGGAYEQYF. Written as DNA, the CDR3 is TGTGCCAGCAGCTTAAGTGTGGGAGGGGGTGCCTACGAGCAGTACTTC.

Notes on this clone: At the DNA level, this CDR3 is encoded by other sequences in the same sample as well. This chain's CDR3 is CASSVASGGYEQYF. CDR3 nucleotide sequence: TGTGCCAGCAGCGTTGCTAGCGGGGGTTACGAGCAGTACTTC. This chain uses TRBV9 with TRBJ2-7, with 10 bases aligning to TRBD2. V trimming: 2 bases; J trimming: 4 bases; junction bases outside the gene matches: 3. CDR3 length equals 14 residues. Germline lookup yields CDR1 SGDLS and CDR2 YYNGEE. Full variable domain (remainder filled in from reference TRBV9 and TRBJ2-7): DSGVTQTPKHLITATGQRVTLRCSPRSGDLSVYWYQQSLDQGLQFLIQYYNGEERAKGNILERFSAQQFPDLHSELNLSSLELGDSALYFCASSVASGGYEQYFGPGTRLTVT.

This chain uses TRBV28 with TRBJ1-1; maybe TRBD1 (5 bases). Trimming took 1 base from V and 6 from J, leaving 12 bases between them. Per germline, CDR1 MDHEN and CDR2 SYDVKM. This CDR3 region has 14 residues. This chain's CDR3 is CASSLSGGTPEAFF. The CDR3 nucleotides read TGTGCCAGCAGTTTATCCGGGGGGACTCCTGAAGCTTTCTTT.

This clone was found once. The V call is TRBV28, the J call TRBJ1-2; 11 bases map to TRBD1. From germline, CDR1 is MDHEN and CDR2 SYDVKM. CDR3 length: 15 residues. The trim removed 6 bases at V and 4 bases at J, leaving 7 bases unmatched. The CDR3 protein is CASRTGTGGGYGYTF. CDR3 bases: TGTGCCAGCAGAACCGGGACAGGGGGTGGCTATGGCTACACCTTC.

This chain links TRBV29-1 with TRBJ2-2; D gene uncertain. The CDR3 runs 12 residues. V dropped 5 bases and J dropped 4 bases, with 8 bases sitting between them. CDR1 is SQVTM and CDR2 is ANQGSEA in the germline V gene. The CDR3 bases are TGCAGCGTTCTGGGCCGCACCGGGGAGCTGTTTTTT. It specifies CSVLGRTGELFF.

The chain couples TRBV24-1 to TRBJ1-1; the D gene is possibly TRBD1 (6 bases). Trimming cost V 9 bases and J 5 bases, with 15 bases left between them. Germline CDR1 is KGHDR and CDR2 is SFDVKD. This CDR3 spans 13 amino acids. CDR3 residues: CATATGVETEAFF. The DNA of the CDR3 is TGTGCCACCGCGACAGGTGTCGAGACTGAAGCTTTCTTT.

This chain joins TRBV2 and TRBJ1-4, with a possible D match to TRBD1 (5 bases). Germline V lookup: CDR1 SNHLY, CDR2 FYNNEI. The CDR3 is 14 residues long. The V end was cut by 4 bases, the J end by 3 bases, with 9 bases between. Written as DNA, the CDR3 is TGTGCCAGCAGTGTGGAGGGGTCTAATGAAAAACTGTTTTTT. Its protein product is CASSVEGSNEKLFF.